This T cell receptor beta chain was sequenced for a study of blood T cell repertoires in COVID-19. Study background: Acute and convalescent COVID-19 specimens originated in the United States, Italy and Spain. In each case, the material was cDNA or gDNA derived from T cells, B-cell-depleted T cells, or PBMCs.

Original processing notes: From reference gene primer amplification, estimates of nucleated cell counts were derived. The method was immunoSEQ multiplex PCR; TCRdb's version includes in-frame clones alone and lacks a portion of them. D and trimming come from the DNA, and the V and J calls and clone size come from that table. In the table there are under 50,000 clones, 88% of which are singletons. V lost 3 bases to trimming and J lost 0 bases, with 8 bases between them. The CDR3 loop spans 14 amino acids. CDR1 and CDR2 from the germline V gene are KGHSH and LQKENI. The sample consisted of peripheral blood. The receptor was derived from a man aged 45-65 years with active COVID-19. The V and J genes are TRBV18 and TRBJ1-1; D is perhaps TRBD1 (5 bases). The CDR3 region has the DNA TGTGCCAGCTCACCGGGGGGGTTGAACACTGAAGCTTTCTTT. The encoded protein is CASSPGGLNTEAFF.